This is a list of T cell receptor beta chains from one sample in a study of blood T cell repertoires in COVID-19. Generated by immunoSEQ multiplex PCR, the TCRdb table keeps only in-frame clones and is missing some. This sample carries about 170,000 clones, 80% to 90% of them seen once, and the ten largest clones take approximately 4%. Material for sequencing was peripheral blood. These TCRs come from a man aged 18 to 35 with active or convalescent COVID-19. Each CDR3 is given without its conserved first and last residue.

v_call: TRBV7-9
j_call: TRBJ2-5
cdr3_aa: ASSSSGLAEETQY

v_call: TRBV7-2
j_call: TRBJ1-6
cdr3_aa: ASSLTGQGGGSPLH

v_call: TRBV5-1
j_call: TRBJ1-5
cdr3_aa: ASSLDGINQPQH

v_call: TRBV7-3
j_call: TRBJ1-1
cdr3_aa: ASSSQGVGTEAF

v_call: TRBV19
j_call: TRBJ1-4
cdr3_aa: ASGQGWEKLF

v_call: TRBV5-1
j_call: TRBJ2-1
cdr3_aa: ASSAASGGRSEQF

v_call: TRBV5-1
j_call: TRBJ1-4
cdr3_aa: ASSLGQSNEKLF

v_call: TRBV5-1
j_call: TRBJ2-2
cdr3_aa: ASSLRAGALNTGELF

v_call: TRBV19
j_call: TRBJ2-4
cdr3_aa: ASSNPLAGAQQY

v_call: TRBV11-3
j_call: TRBJ2-7
cdr3_aa: ASSLGTGGYGEQY

v_call: TRBV5-4
j_call: TRBJ2-7
cdr3_aa: ASSYERTGARGEQY

v_call: TRBV7-2
j_call: TRBJ2-7
cdr3_aa: ASSPVTGGRYEQY

v_call: TRBV5-1
j_call: TRBJ2-1
cdr3_aa: ASSLPQLAGTHNEQF

v_call: TRBV30
j_call: TRBJ2-1
cdr3_aa: AWDHGTSGNEQF

v_call: TRBV19
j_call: TRBJ1-5
cdr3_aa: ASSAPIGGGSQPQH

v_call: TRBV11-2
j_call: TRBJ2-5
cdr3_aa: ASSSFGGGETQY

v_call: TRBV3-1/TRBV3-2
j_call: TRBJ1-5
cdr3_aa: ASSQEQGQPQH

v_call: TRBV5-4
j_call: TRBJ1-2
cdr3_aa: ASSSSGSLYGYT

v_call: TRBV7-9
j_call: TRBJ1-2
cdr3_aa: ASSSAGPSPGYT

v_call: TRBV5-4
j_call: TRBJ1-2
cdr3_aa: ASSNGTSIGYT

v_call: TRBV2
j_call: TRBJ2-6
cdr3_aa: ASGTGLAGANVLT

v_call: TRBV3-1/TRBV3-2
j_call: TRBJ2-5
cdr3_aa: ASSLPSGGETQY

v_call: TRBV5-1
j_call: TRBJ2-2
cdr3_aa: ASSLTTSLNTGELF

v_call: TRBV27
j_call: TRBJ1-5
cdr3_aa: ASSLQQGAQPQH

v_call: TRBV7-3
j_call: TRBJ2-1
cdr3_aa: ASSLRSGAGRDEQF

v_call: TRBV11-2
j_call: TRBJ1-1
cdr3_aa: ASSLTGTEAF

v_call: TRBV9
j_call: TRBJ1-6
cdr3_aa: ASSADRTSPLH